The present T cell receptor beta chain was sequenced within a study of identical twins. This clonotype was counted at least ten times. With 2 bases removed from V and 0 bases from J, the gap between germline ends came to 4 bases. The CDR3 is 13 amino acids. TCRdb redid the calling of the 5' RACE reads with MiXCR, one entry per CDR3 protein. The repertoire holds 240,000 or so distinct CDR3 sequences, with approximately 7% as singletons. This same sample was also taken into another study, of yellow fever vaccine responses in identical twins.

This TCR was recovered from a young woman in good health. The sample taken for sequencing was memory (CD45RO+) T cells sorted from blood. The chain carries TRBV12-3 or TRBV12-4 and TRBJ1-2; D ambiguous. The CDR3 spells CASSLRPNYGYTF. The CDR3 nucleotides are TGTGCCAGCAGTTTACGGCCTAACTATGGCTACACCTTC.